The 28 T cell receptor beta chains below were found in one sample sequenced in a study of cytomegalovirus exposure and HLA in healthy donors (dated 2017 in TCRdb). Libraries were built with the immunoSEQ multiplex PCR assay. For the multiplex PCR, a mixture combining 60 forward primers for TCR Vbeta segments and 13 reverse primers for TCR Jbeta segments was used. What TCRdb holds here is the immuneACCESS table cut down to in-frame rearrangements. Part of the clones is not present; checked against another copy, under half of the missing clones reflect an unresolved V gene, and the others are unexplained. The sample contains under 200,000 clones, approximately 83% of them found a single time. Together, the top ten hold roughly 10% of the sample. Sequencing was performed on PBMCs. These TCRs come from a man between 18 and 29 years old in good health and CMV-seropositive.

The chain combines TRBV27 with TRBJ1-6, with a weak D call TRBD1 (6 bases). The germline CDR1 and CDR2 sequences are MNHEY and SMNVEV (reference sequence). This CDR3 spans 17 amino acids. V was trimmed by 5 bases and J by 0 bases, leaving 14 bases between them. The CDR3 reads CASSLATGLSYNSPLHF. The DNA for the CDR3 is TGTGCCAGCAGTCTAGCTACAGGGCTCTCCTATAATTCACCCCTCCACTTT.

The chain has TRBV4-3 and TRBJ1-5; D is ambiguous. CDR3 length: 16 residues. CDR1 is LGHNA and CDR2 is YSLEER in the germline V gene. V was shortened by 0 bases and J by 0 bases, with 9 bases between the two germline ends. CDR3 in amino acids: CASSQDWQTSNQPQHF. CDR3 sequence (DNA): TGCGCCAGCAGCCAAGATTGGCAAACTAGCAATCAGCCCCAGCATTTT.

V usage is TRBV11-2 and J usage is TRBJ2-3, with D unresolved. Germline loops: CDR1 SGHAT, CDR2 FQNNGV. The CDR3 is 12 residues long. The CDR3 sequence is CATRSRTDTQYF. In DNA form, the CDR3 reads TGTGCAACCAGATCGAGGACAGATACGCAGTATTTT. The complete variable domain, with remaining parts taken from reference TRBV11-2 and TRBJ2-3, reads EAGVAQSPRYKIIEKRQSVAFWCNPISGHATLYWYQQILGQGPKLLIQFQNNGVVDDSQLPKDRFSAERLKGVDSTLKIQPAKLEDSAVYLCATRSRTDTQYFGPGTRLTVL.

DNA of the CDR3: TGTGCCAGCAGCGAGGTCCGAGAGACCCAGTACTTC. This translates into CASSEVRETQYF. The chain uses TRBV11-2 and TRBJ2-5; D gene unclear. CDR1 and CDR2 from the germline V gene are SGHAT and FQNNGV. V dropped 5 bases and J dropped 4 bases, with 8 bases sitting between them. The CDR3 is 12 amino acids.

This chain connects TRBV5-1 to TRBJ2-5; the D gene is possibly TRBD2 (7 bases). V was shortened by 4 bases and J by 6 bases, with 19 bases between the two germline ends. Germline V gene lookup returns CDR1 SGHRS and CDR2 YFSETQ. CDR3 length equals 15 residues. In nucleotides, the CDR3 is TGCGCCAGCAGCCCGAGTCAGGGGAGGGAAAAGACCCAGTACTTC. This sequence encodes CASSPSQGREKTQYF.

J is TRBJ2-5 and V is TRBV6-1; TRBD2 matches 9 bases. The J call may be faulty, since TRBJ2-7 better matches the DNA end. The germline CDR1 and CDR2 sequences are MNHNS and SASEGT. The CDR3 is 18 amino acids. The DNA for the CDR3 is TGTGCCAGCAGTGATAAAAGAGGAGAGCGGGGGGCTTCCTACGAGCAGTACTTC. It translates to CASSDKRGERGASYEQYF.

V usage is TRBV18 and J usage is TRBJ1-1, with 11 bases lining up with TRBD1. The germline CDR1 and CDR2 sequences are KGHSH and LQKENI. The CDR3 runs to 16 residues. The trim removed 4 bases at V and 0 bases at J, leaving 4 bases unmatched. DNA of the CDR3: TGTGCCAGCTCACTCGGACAGGGGGCACTGAACACTGAAGCTTTCTTT. Residues: CASSLGQGALNTEAFF.

As regards this clone: Compared with germline, one end of the junction differs, possibly owing to a read error. Other nucleotide sequences in the sample specify the same CDR3. The chain carries TRBV9 and TRBJ2-7; weak D call: TRBD2 (6 bases). From germline, CDR1 is SGDLS and CDR2 YYNGEE. The length of the CDR3 is 14 residues. The CDR3 DNA sequence: TGCGCCAGCAGCGTAGGAGGGAGGTCCTACGAGCAGTACTTC. Its translation: CASSVGGRSYEQYF.

The DNA for the CDR3 is TGTGCCTCCAGCTCTGGGGCCAACGTCCTGACTTTC. It is translated as CASSSGANVLTF. The V gene is TRBV30, the J gene TRBJ2-6; D is unresolved. The germline gives CDR1 GTSNPN, CDR2 SVGIG (reference sequence). Trimming removed 7 bases from V and 0 bases from J, with 4 bases in between. The CDR3 totals 12 residues. Based on the CDR3 plus reference TRBV30 and TRBJ2-6, the full variable domain is SQTIHQWPATLVQPVGSPLSLECTVEGTSNPNLYWYRQAAGRGLQLLFYSVGIGQISSEVPQNLSASRPQDRQFILSSKKLLLSDSGFYLCASSSGANVLTFGAGSRLTVL.

This clone was observed a handful of times. The V gene is TRBV7-9, the J gene TRBJ1-1, with D possibly being TRBD1 (5 bases). The CDR3 is 15 residues long. The V and J ends lost 5 bases and 1 base respectively, with 14 bases between them. CDR1 is SEHNR and CDR2 is FQNEAQ in the germline V gene (reference sequence). The CDR3 DNA reads TGTGCCAGCAGCCTCACAAAAGGACAGAACACTGAAGCTTTCTTT. Translation gives CASSLTKGQNTEAFF.

V is TRBV7-4 and J is TRBJ2-2, with 8 bases identical to TRBD1. The CDR3 sequence is 15 residues long. Germline V gene data show CDR1 as SGHVT and CDR2 as SQSDAQ. The trim removed 5 bases at V and 4 bases at J, leaving 6 bases unmatched. The CDR3: CASSVTGAVTGELFF. As DNA, the CDR3 is TGTGCCAGCAGCGTGACAGGGGCGGTCACCGGGGAGCTGTTTTTT.

The chain is built from TRBV6-1 and TRBJ2-1; D gene ambiguous. Trimming pared 6 bases from V and 6 bases from J, leaving 18 bases between. The germline V gene encodes CDR1 MNHNS and CDR2 SASEGT. The CDR3 totals 15 residues. Here the CDR3 reads CASSDPGVLGNEQFF. The CDR3 nucleotides read TGTGCCAGCAGCGATCCAGGCGTTCTCGGCAATGAGCAGTTCTTC.

The V and J genes are TRBV29-1 and TRBJ1-1; TRBD1 might be the D (5 bases). Germline assignment: CDR1 SQVTM and CDR2 ANQGSEA. V lost 8 bases and J lost 6, with 19 bases in between. CDR3 length: 13 amino acids. CDR3 loop: CSSTQGRSAEAFF. DNA of the CDR3: TGCAGCTCAACCCAGGGCCGGTCGGCTGAAGCTTTCTTT. Based on the CDR3 plus reference TRBV29-1 and TRBJ1-1, the full variable domain is SAVISQKPSRDICQRGTSLTIQCQVDSQVTMMFWYRQQPGQSLTLIATANQGSEATYESGFVIDKFPISRPNLTFSTLTVSNMSPEDSSIYLCSSTQGRSAEAFFGQGTRLTVV.

Note on this clone: The germline gene is not matched at one end of the junction; a read error may be the cause. This chain joins TRBV7-9 and TRBJ2-7, with TRBD2 matching 7 bases. Germline CDR1 reads SEHNR; CDR2 reads FQNEAQ (reference sequence). CDR3 length: 14 amino acids. The CDR3 region is CSSSPPGTNHEQYF. The CDR3 DNA reads as TGTTCCAGCAGCCCCCCCGGGACTAACCACGAGCAGTACTTC.

The V gene is TRBV7-6, the J gene TRBJ1-2; 8 bases are shared with TRBD1. The CDR3 length is 13 residues. CDR1 is SGHVS, CDR2 FNYEAQ, per germline. The CDR3 DNA sequence: TGTGCTATTCAGACAGGGGAACGGTCTGGCTACACCTTC. Protein product: CAIQTGERSGYTF.

V and J are TRBV27 and TRBJ1-2; tentatively, D is TRBD1 (6 bases). Per germline, CDR1 MNHEY and CDR2 SMNVEV (reference sequence). The V and J ends lost 0 bases and 3 bases respectively, with 11 bases between them. This CDR3 has 15 amino acids. The DNA of the CDR3 is TGTGCCAGCAGTTTATCTCCCAGGGGTGACTATGGCTACACCTTC. Amino acid sequence: CASSLSPRGDYGYTF.

This rearrangement joins TRBV5-1 to TRBJ1-4, with 7 bases identical to TRBD1. Germline V gene lookup returns CDR1 SGHRS and CDR2 YFSETQ. The ends lost 0 bases at V and 3 bases at J; junction bases unmatched: 2. The CDR3 length is 15 residues. The CDR3 DNA follows: TGCGCCAGCAGCTTGGACGGGACAGCTAATGAAAAACTGTTTTTT. It codes for CASSLDGTANEKLFF.

The chain couples TRBV30 to TRBJ2-7, with 9 bases lining up with TRBD2. CDR1 is GTSNPN, CDR2 SVGIG, per germline (reference sequence). J was trimmed by 1 base and V by 6 bases; bases with no gene match: 7. This CDR3 is built from 14 residues. DNA for the CDR3: TGTGCCTGCCTCGTAGCGGGGGCGTCCTACGAGCAGTACTTC. Encoded protein: CACLVAGASYEQYF.

The chain links TRBV6-5 to TRBJ2-2, with unresolved D. CDR1 MNHEY and CDR2 SVGAGI come from the germline V gene. CDR3 length equals 12 residues. Trimming took off 7 bases at V and 3 bases at J, with 6 bases between the two ends. The CDR3 sequence is CASTRDTGELFF. The CDR3 region has the DNA TGTGCCAGCACTCGGGACACCGGGGAGCTGTTTTTT.

The count of this clone is one. The chain employs TRBV6-1 and TRBJ2-5; 9 bases map to TRBD1. The closer fit of TRBJ2-7 to the DNA end suggests the J call may be wrong. The CDR3 covers 13 residues. Looked up from germline, CDR1 is MNHNS and CDR2 is SASEGT. The CDR3 nucleotides are TGTGCCATCACGGACAGGGGTGGATACGAGCAGTACTTC. It is translated as CAITDRGGYEQYF.

J is TRBJ2-1 and V is TRBV5-1; tentatively, D is TRBD1 (5 bases). Germline V gene lookup returns CDR1 SGHRS and CDR2 YFSETQ. This CDR3 contains 14 residues. The V gene lost 5 bases and the J gene lost 7 bases, with 16 bases spanning the gap. CDR3 sequence (DNA): TGCGCCAGCAGACTAACGCCAAGGGGTAATGAGCAGTTCTTC. It encodes CASRLTPRGNEQFF.

This clone was observed a single time. CDR3 amino acids: CASSISVGTSQETQYF. CDR3 sequence (DNA): TGTGCCAGTAGTATTTCCGTCGGGACTAGTCAAGAGACCCAGTACTTC. The J gene is TRBJ2-5, the V gene TRBV19; 8 bases match TRBD2. The CDR3 extends over 16 amino acids. V trimming: 3 bases; J trimming: 2 bases; junction bases outside the gene matches: 8. Germline V CDR1 and CDR2: LNHDA, SQIVND (reference sequence).

This clone was counted a few times. The gene calls are TRBV10-3 and TRBJ1-1, with TRBD1 as a possible D gene (5 bases). The CDR3 totals 13 residues. CDR1 is ENHRY, CDR2 SYGVKD, per germline. V lost 1 base and J 6 bases, leaving 9 bases between the germline ends. The CDR3 loop reads CAISEWGGAEAFF. CDR3 bases: TGTGCCATCAGTGAGTGGGGGGGGGCTGAAGCTTTCTTT.

This clone turned up a few times. The chain uses TRBV21-1 and TRBJ1-1. TRBV21-1 is tagged as a pseudogene. The CDR3 consists of 16 residues. The CDR3 loop reads CASSKSPMTGNTEAFF. CDR3 sequence (DNA): TGTGCCAGCAGCAAATCCCCTATGACGGGGAACACTGAAGCTTTCTTT.

V gene TRBV6-5 combines with J gene TRBJ2-7; the match to TRBD1 covers 9 bases. This CDR3 contains 15 residues. Germline values: CDR1 MNHEY, CDR2 SVGAGI. Germline trimming cut 0 bases from V and 6 bases from J; bases unmatched to any gene: 6. The CDR3 region is CASSYSRDRVSEQYF. CDR3 DNA sequence: TGTGCCAGCAGTTACTCCCGGGACAGGGTTTCCGAGCAGTACTTC.

This rearrangement joins TRBV9 to TRBJ2-3; 11 bases are a match to TRBD2. CDR1 is SGDLS and CDR2 is YYNGEE in the germline V gene. The CDR3 runs to 16 residues. The V and J ends lost 3 bases and 0 bases, in that order; junction bases with no gene match: 3. CDR3 DNA sequence: TGTGCCAGCAGCGCAACTAGCGGGGGCAGCACAGATACGCAGTATTTT. Its translation is CASSATSGGSTDTQYF.

This chain joins TRBV27 and TRBJ1-5; D gene ambiguous. From germline, CDR1 is MNHEY and CDR2 SMNVEV (reference sequence). This CDR3 is built from 15 residues. V shed 1 base and J shed 5 bases, with 12 bases lying between them. The CDR3 sequence: CASSLLAGMDQPQHF. CDR3 DNA sequence: TGTGCCAGCAGTTTATTGGCAGGAATGGATCAGCCCCAGCATTTT.

In this sample, this clone turned up once. One junction end disagrees with the germline gene, perhaps due to a read error. The chain recombines TRBV18 with TRBJ1-6, with TRBD1 identical over 9 bases. Germline CDR1 and CDR2: KGHSH and LQKENI. The CDR3 consists of 14 residues. The CDR3 loop is CASSRDRVNSPPHF. DNA for the CDR3: TGTGCCAGCTCACGGGACAGGGTGAATTCACCCCCCCACTTT.